These 30 T cell receptor beta chains originate from one sample sequenced in a study of OX40 agonist ivuxolimab in advanced cancers. Data came from immunoSEQ multiplex PCR; TCRdb stores just in-frame clones and leaves some out. The sample consists of 70,000 to 95,000 clones, 80% to 90% of them appearing once. The sample was CD4+ or CD8+ T cells sorted from blood, taken in a trial of the OX40 agonist ivuxolimab. These receptors were taken from an adult with an advanced solid tumor such as melanoma, head and neck, liver or kidney cancer.

This clone was seen once. The chain uses TRBV21-1 and TRBJ2-3; TRBD2 reflects the table's D call only, with no check against the DNA. TRBV21-1 is noted as a pseudogene. This CDR3 contains 17 residues. The CDR3 DNA sequence: TGTGCCAGCAGCCTAAGACTAGCGGATAAAAGCACAGATACGCAGTATTTT. This sequence encodes CASSLRLADKSTDTQYF.

The chain employs TRBV5-5 and TRBJ2-7; unclear D gene. The length of the CDR3 is 14 residues. V lost 1 base, J lost 3 bases, and 11 bases lay in between. The germline CDR1 and CDR2 sequences are SGHKS and YYEKEE (reference sequence). The CDR3 DNA follows: TGTGCCAGCAGCTTGTGGGCAGGAGACTACGAGCAGTACGTC. Its protein product is CASSLWAGDYEQYV.

In this sample, this clone turned up once. The genes are TRBV5-1 and TRBJ2-5, with unresolved D. The CDR3 runs to 13 residues. Per germline, CDR1 SGHRS and CDR2 YFSETQ. With 4 bases removed from V and 5 bases from J, the gap between germline ends came to 12 bases. In DNA, the CDR3 is TGCGCCAGCAGCGCCGGGTCGTTTGAGACCCAGTACTTC. Amino acid sequence: CASSAGSFETQYF.

The gene calls are TRBV18 and TRBJ1-5; D call uncertain. V was shortened by 2 bases and J by 6 bases, with 8 bases between the two germline ends. The CDR3 loop spans 13 amino acids. CDR1 and CDR2 (germline): KGHSH, LQKENI. CDR3 loop: CASSPGNIQPQHF. The CDR3 DNA reads TGTGCCAGCTCACCAGGGAACATTCAGCCCCAGCATTTT. The full variable domain, its missing parts supplied by reference TRBV18 and TRBJ1-5, is NAGVMQNPRHLVRRRGQEARLRCSPMKGHSHVYWYRQLPEEGLKFMVYLQKENIIDESGMPKERFSAEFPKEGPSILRIQQVVRGDSAAYFCASSPGNIQPQHFGDGTRLSIL.

The V and J genes are TRBV19 and TRBJ2-7, with 8 bases fitting TRBD2. This CDR3 is 16 amino acids long. The germline CDR1 and CDR2 sequences are LNHDA and SQIVND (reference sequence). V trimming: 8 bases; J trimming: 0 bases; junction bases outside the gene matches: 12. CDR3 in amino acids: CASPEAGELLSYEQYV. The CDR3 DNA follows: TGTGCCAGTCCTGAAGCGGGGGAGCTTCTCTCCTACGAGCAGTACGTC.

The rearrangement joins TRBV4-2 to TRBJ1-1; 9 nucleotides line up with TRBD1. V lost 3 bases to trimming and J lost 4 bases; unmatched junction nucleotides: 9. The CDR3 has 16 amino acids. Germline loops: CDR1 LGHNA, CDR2 YNFKEQ. The CDR3 region has the DNA TGTGCCAGCAGCCATTCGGGGGGGACAGGGAGCACTGAAGCTTTCTTT. It specifies CASSHSGGTGSTEAFF.

The genes are TRBV18 and TRBJ1-2; 7 bases line up with TRBD1. With V trimmed by 6 bases and J by 4 bases, 17 bases remained unmatched. The V gene's germline CDR1 is KGHSH and CDR2 LQKENI. This CDR3 region has 17 residues. In DNA form, the CDR3 reads TGTGCCAGCTCCCGCGGGGTTGGACAGGACGGCCCCTATGGCTACACCTTC. It codes for CASSRGVGQDGPYGYTF.

V usage is TRBV25-1 and J usage is TRBJ2-3, with D uncertain. The ends were cut back, 5 bases at V and 6 bases at J, with 15 bases in the middle. CDR1 is MGHDK, CDR2 SYGVNS, per germline. CDR3 length: 14 amino acids. Here the CDR3 DNA reads TGTGCCAGCAGTCCGCCCGGGCCTGGCGATACGCAGTATTTT. Its protein product is CASSPPGPGDTQYF.

The V call is TRBV19, the J call TRBJ1-5; 8 bases are shared with TRBD1. The CDR3 totals 14 residues. Germline CDR1 and CDR2: LNHDA and SQIVND (reference sequence). V lost 8 bases, J lost 0 bases, and 3 bases stayed unmatched. The CDR3 loop is CASLGTGSNQPQHF. CDR3 DNA: TGTGCCAGTCTTGGGACAGGTAGCAATCAGCCCCAGCATTTT.

This chain uses TRBV11-2 with TRBJ1-2; TRBD1 matches at 9 bases. CDR1 is SGHAT and CDR2 is FQNNGV in the germline V gene. V lost 5 bases to trimming and J lost 4 bases; unmatched junction nucleotides: 5. The CDR3 runs to 14 residues. Written as DNA, the CDR3 is TGTGCCAGCAGCCCAGGGACAGGGAGCTATGGCTACACCTTC. It is translated as CASSPGTGSYGYTF. The full variable domain, completed using reference TRBV11-2 and TRBJ1-2, is EAGVAQSPRYKIIEKRQSVAFWCNPISGHATLYWYQQILGQGPKLLIQFQNNGVVDDSQLPKDRFSAERLKGVDSTLKIQPAKLEDSAVYLCASSPGTGSYGYTFGSGTRLTVV.

V is TRBV28 and J is TRBJ2-2, with TRBD1 matching over 7 bases. V dropped 11 bases and J dropped 6; count of bases not matched to a gene: 12. CDR1 MDHEN and CDR2 SYDVKM come from the germline V gene. The CDR3 covers 14 residues. CDR3 region: CASVGTELPGELFF. The CDR3 nucleotides are TGTGCCTCAGTCGGGACAGAACTCCCCGGGGAGCTGTTTTTT.

The chain has TRBV5-1 and TRBJ1-1; 7 nucleotides align to TRBD1. The CDR3 extends over 16 amino acids. CDR1 and CDR2 from the germline V gene are SGHRS and YFSETQ. The J segment lost 1 base and the V segment lost 0 bases, leaving 6 bases of the junction unmatched. The CDR3 is CASSLVPGTANTEAFF. In DNA form, the CDR3 reads TGCGCCAGCAGCTTGGTCCCCGGGACAGCGAACACTGAAGCTTTCTTT.

The J gene is TRBJ1-6, the V gene TRBV5-6; no reliable D call. This CDR3 has 13 residues. The germline V gene has CDR1 SGHDT and CDR2 YYEEEE. The germline V and J ends were trimmed by 3 bases and 7 bases, with 8 bases remaining between them. The CDR3: CASSYEQNSPLHF. The DNA for the CDR3 is TGTGCCAGCAGCTACGAACAGAATTCACCCCTCCACTTT. The full variable domain, in which reference TRBV5-6 and TRBJ1-6 provide the parts outside the CDR3, is DAGVTQSPTHLIKTRGQQVTLRCSPKSGHDTVSWYQQALGQGPQFIFQYYEEEERQRGNFPDRFSGHQFPNYSSELNVNALLLGDSALYLCASSYEQNSPLHFGNGTRLTVT.

The chain carries TRBV19 and TRBJ2-1, with a possible D match to TRBD2 (6 bases). The V and J ends lost 3 bases and 3 bases respectively, with 15 bases between them. The germline gives CDR1 LNHDA, CDR2 SQIVND (reference sequence). There are 16 residues in the CDR3. CDR3 region: CASSISGTLIYNEQFF. DNA of the CDR3: TGTGCCAGTAGTATCTCCGGGACTCTCATCTACAATGAGCAGTTCTTC.

V and J are TRBV7-8 and TRBJ2-1; D is possibly TRBD1 (6 bases). Germline loops: CDR1 SGHVS, CDR2 FQNEAQ. V lost 1 base, J lost 10 bases, and 14 bases lay in between. This CDR3 is built from 14 residues. This CDR3 is CASSLGRTAVEQFF. The CDR3 nucleotides read TGTGCCAGCAGCTTAGGTCGGACAGCCGTAGAGCAGTTCTTC.

This clone appeared a single time. The V gene is TRBV27, the J gene TRBJ2-1; 12 bases are shared with TRBD2. From germline, CDR1 is MNHEY and CDR2 SMNVEV (reference sequence). This CDR3 contains 18 residues. V gave up 2 bases and J gave up 2 bases; unmatched junction bases: 7. The CDR3 reads CASSLRLAGGSPYNEQFF. CDR3 nucleotide sequence: TGTGCCAGCAGTTTACGGCTAGCGGGAGGGTCACCCTACAATGAGCAGTTCTTC.

The chain has TRBV28 and TRBJ1-3; weak D call: TRBD1 (6 bases). Trimming removed 4 bases from V and 4 bases from J, with 17 bases in between. CDR3 length equals 16 residues. Germline V gene lookup returns CDR1 MDHEN and CDR2 SYDVKM. CDR3: CASSSPTGSSGNTIYF. CDR3 nucleotide sequence: TGTGCCAGCAGTTCCCCGACAGGTTCTTCGGGAAACACCATATATTTT.

The V gene is TRBV5-1, the J gene TRBJ2-2; 8 bases fit TRBD1. The CDR3 has 16 residues. CDR1 and CDR2 from the germline V gene are SGHRS and YFSETQ. Germline trimming cut 2 bases from V and 2 bases from J; bases unmatched to any gene: 5. The CDR3 DNA is TGCGCCAGCAGCTTTAGAGGACAGGGAAACACCGGGGAGCTGTTTTTT. It codes for CASSFRGQGNTGELFF.

The chain employs TRBV18 and TRBJ1-2; weak D call: TRBD1 (6 bases). The CDR3 loop spans 17 amino acids. The V end was cut by 2 bases, the J end by 8 bases, with 24 bases between. Germline V CDR1 and CDR2: KGHSH, LQKENI. The CDR3 loop reads CASSPKGAAGVSSGYTF. The CDR3 nucleotides are TGTGCCAGCTCACCAAAGGGCGCCGCAGGGGTGTCCTCGGGCTACACCTTC.

The rearrangement links TRBV28 to TRBJ1-3; no definite D call. This CDR3 is built from 15 residues. Looked up from germline, CDR1 is MDHEN and CDR2 is SYDVKM. The V end lost 6 bases, the J end lost 0 bases, and 12 bases lay between the germline ends. CDR3 protein: CASRLQRDSGNTIYF. The CDR3 region has the DNA TGTGCCAGCAGGCTGCAGAGAGACTCTGGAAACACCATATATTTT.

This chain uses TRBV7-2 with TRBJ2-1; D gene unclear. Trimming removed 7 bases at V and 3 bases at J, with 10 bases between. The CDR3 covers 13 residues. The germline V gene encodes CDR1 SGHTA and CDR2 FQGNSA. The CDR3 protein is CASNPTGYNEQFF. CDR3 sequence (DNA): TGTGCCAGCAACCCGACTGGCTACAATGAGCAGTTCTTC.

J is TRBJ2-3 and V is TRBV7-3; D is uncertain. Between the trimmed V and J ends, which lost 2 bases and 2 bases, there was a span of 11 bases. The CDR3 extends over 15 amino acids. Germline V gene data show CDR1 as SGHTA and CDR2 as FQGTGA. The CDR3 DNA sequence: TGTGCCAGCAGCTTAGTCCGGGCAACCACAGATACGCAGTATTTT. It yields the protein CASSLVRATTDTQYF.

The chain joins TRBV6-6 to TRBJ1-3; possibly TRBD1 for D (6 bases). This CDR3 has 16 residues. Deletions cut 2 bases from V and 0 bases from J, with 11 bases between. The germline gives CDR1 MNHNY, CDR2 SVGAGI (reference sequence). CDR3 coding DNA: TGTGCCAGCAGTTACCCCACAGGGAGCTCTGGAAACACCATATATTTT. Protein sequence: CASSYPTGSSGNTIYF.

The chain carries TRBV27 and TRBJ2-1, with 9 bases that match TRBD1. The CDR3 consists of 14 residues. J lost 8 bases, V lost 5 bases, and 7 bases had no gene match. The germline V gene has CDR1 MNHEY and CDR2 SMNVEV (reference sequence). The CDR3 DNA reads as TGTGCCAGCAGTCCACCGGGACAGGGCGATGAGCAGTTCTTC. Translated, it gives CASSPPGQGDEQFF.

This clone appeared a few times. The V and J genes are TRBV6-1 and TRBJ1-1; D gene unclear. Trimming cost V 6 bases and J 0 bases, with 8 bases left between them. Germline lookup yields CDR1 MNHNS and CDR2 SASEGT. This CDR3 has 13 amino acids. The CDR3 region has the DNA TGTGCCAGCAGGGGGTATATGAACACTGAAGCTTTCTTT. Protein sequence: CASRGYMNTEAFF.

CDR3 protein: CASSRPVAKNIQYF. CDR3 sequence (DNA): TGTGCCAGCAGCCGGCCTGTAGCCAAAAACATTCAGTACTTC. V usage is TRBV13 and J usage is TRBJ2-4; no reliable D call. V was pared by 5 bases and J by 0 bases, with 8 bases between. CDR3 size: 14 residues. Germline loops: CDR1 PRHDT, CDR2 FYEKMQ (reference sequence).

The CDR3 region has the DNA TGTGCCAGCAGCTTAGGTGCAGCTCGGGGCAATCAGCCCCAGCATTTT. Amino acids: CASSLGAARGNQPQHF. The chain employs TRBV11-2 and TRBJ1-5; D is ambiguous. V lost 1 base and J lost 2, with 12 bases in between. This CDR3 is built from 16 residues. CDR1 SGHAT and CDR2 FQNNGV come from the germline V gene.

J is TRBJ2-5 and V is TRBV5-6; D is unclear. V shed 2 bases and J shed 2 bases, with 7 bases lying between them. The CDR3 totals 13 residues. The V gene's germline CDR1 is SGHDT and CDR2 YYEEEE. Written as DNA, the CDR3 is TGTGCCAGCAGCTTACGTGCACAAGAGACCCAGTACTTC. This codes for CASSLRAQETQYF.

This chain joins TRBV15 and TRBJ1-2; D call uncertain. CDR1 LNHNV and CDR2 YYDKDF come from the germline V gene (reference sequence). This CDR3 comprises 14 residues. Trimming took off 0 bases at V and 6 bases at J, with 11 bases between the two ends. CDR3 nucleotides: TGTGCCACCAGCAGAGAGGACGCAGCTGATGGCTACACCTTC. The encoded protein is CATSREDAADGYTF.

This clone was found a few times. The chain couples TRBV5-4 to TRBJ1-1; 7 nucleotides agree with TRBD1. The germline CDR1 and CDR2 sequences are SGHNT and YYREEE (reference sequence). V shed 4 bases, J shed 0 bases, and the junction held 9 bases outside the gene matches. This CDR3 contains 16 residues. The DNA for the CDR3 is TGTGCCAGCAGCCAAGACAGGGTCCATCTGAACACTGAAGCTTTCTTT. Protein sequence: CASSQDRVHLNTEAFF.